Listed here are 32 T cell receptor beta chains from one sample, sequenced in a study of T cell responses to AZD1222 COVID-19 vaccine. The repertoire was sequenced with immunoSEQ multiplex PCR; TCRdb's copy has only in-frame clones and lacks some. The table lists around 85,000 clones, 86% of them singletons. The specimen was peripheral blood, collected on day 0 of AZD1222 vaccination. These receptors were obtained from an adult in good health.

The CDR3 coding sequence is TGTGCCAGCAGCACCCCGCAGAACACTGAAGCTTTCTTT. Its translation: CASSTPQNTEAFF. The chain carries TRBV7-2 and TRBJ1-1; D gene unclear. Trimming took off 5 bases at V and 1 base at J, with 8 bases between the two ends. Germline V CDR1 and CDR2: SGHTA, FQGNSA. The CDR3 spans 13 residues.

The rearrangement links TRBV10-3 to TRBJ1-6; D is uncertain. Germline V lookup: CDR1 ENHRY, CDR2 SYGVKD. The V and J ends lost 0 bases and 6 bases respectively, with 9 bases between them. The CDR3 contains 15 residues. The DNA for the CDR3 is TGTGCCATCAGTGAGTCCGCGGGCCCTAATTCACCCCTCCACTTT. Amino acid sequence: CAISESAGPNSPLHF.

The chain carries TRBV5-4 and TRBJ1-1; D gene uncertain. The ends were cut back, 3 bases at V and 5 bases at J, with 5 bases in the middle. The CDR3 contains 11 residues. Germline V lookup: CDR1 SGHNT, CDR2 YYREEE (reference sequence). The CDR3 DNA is TGTGCCAGCAGCTCTAAGACTGAAGCTTTCTTT. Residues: CASSSKTEAFF. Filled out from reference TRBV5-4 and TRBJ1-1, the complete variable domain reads ETGVTQSPTHLIKTRGQQVTLRCSSQSGHNTVSWYQQALGQGPQFIFQYYREEENGRGNFPPRFSGLQFPNYSSELNVNALELDDSALYLCASSSKTEAFFGQGTRLTVV.

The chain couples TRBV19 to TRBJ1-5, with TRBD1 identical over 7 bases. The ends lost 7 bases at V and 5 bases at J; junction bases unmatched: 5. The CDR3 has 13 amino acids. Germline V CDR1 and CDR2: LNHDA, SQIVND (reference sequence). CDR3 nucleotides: TGTGCCAGTACCCAGGGGGAATATCAGCCCCAGCATTTT. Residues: CASTQGEYQPQHF.

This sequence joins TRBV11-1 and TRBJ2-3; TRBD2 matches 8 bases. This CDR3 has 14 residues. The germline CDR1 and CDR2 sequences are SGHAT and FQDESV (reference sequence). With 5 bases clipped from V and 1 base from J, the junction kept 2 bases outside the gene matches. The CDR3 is CASSQTSGTDTQYF. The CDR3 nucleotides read TGTGCCAGCAGCCAGACTAGCGGCACAGATACGCAGTATTTT.

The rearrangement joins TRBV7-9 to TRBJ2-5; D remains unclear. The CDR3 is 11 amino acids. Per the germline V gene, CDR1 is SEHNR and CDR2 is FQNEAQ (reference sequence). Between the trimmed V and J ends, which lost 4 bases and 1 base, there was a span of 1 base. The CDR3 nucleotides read TGTGCCAGCAGCTCCCAAGAGACCCAGTACTTC. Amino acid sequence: CASSSQETQYF. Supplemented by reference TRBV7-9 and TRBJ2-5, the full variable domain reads DTGVSQNPRHKITKRGQNVTFRCDPISEHNRLYWYRQTLGQGPEFLTYFQNEAQLEKSRLLSDRFSAERPKGSFSTLEIQRTEQGDSAMYLCASSSQETQYFGPGTRLLVL.

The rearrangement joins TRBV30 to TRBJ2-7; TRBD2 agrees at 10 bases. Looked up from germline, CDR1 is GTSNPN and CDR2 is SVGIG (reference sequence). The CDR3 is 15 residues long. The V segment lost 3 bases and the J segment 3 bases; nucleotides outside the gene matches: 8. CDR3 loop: CAWRDSGRSRYEQYF. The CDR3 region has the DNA TGTGCCTGGAGGGATAGCGGGAGGTCTCGCTACGAGCAGTACTTC. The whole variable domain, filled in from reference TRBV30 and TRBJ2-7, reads SQTIHQWPATLVQPVGSPLSLECTVEGTSNPNLYWYRQAAGRGLQLLFYSVGIGQISSEVPQNLSASRPQDRQFILSSKKLLLSDSGFYLCAWRDSGRSRYEQYFGPGTRLTVT.

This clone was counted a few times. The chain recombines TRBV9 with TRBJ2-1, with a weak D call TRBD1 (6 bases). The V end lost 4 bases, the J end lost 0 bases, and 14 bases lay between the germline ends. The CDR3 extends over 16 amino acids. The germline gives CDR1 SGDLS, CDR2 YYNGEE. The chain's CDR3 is CASSFSGVSSYNEQFF. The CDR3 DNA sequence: TGTGCCAGCAGCTTTTCAGGGGTGAGCTCCTACAATGAGCAGTTCTTC.

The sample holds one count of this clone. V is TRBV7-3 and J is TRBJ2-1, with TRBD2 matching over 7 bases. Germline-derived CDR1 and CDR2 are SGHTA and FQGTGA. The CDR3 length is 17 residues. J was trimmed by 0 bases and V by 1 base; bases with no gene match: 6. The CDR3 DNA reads TGTGCCAGCAGCTTAATCCCAGCGGGATTCTCCTACAATGAGCAGTTCTTC. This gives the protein CASSLIPAGFSYNEQFF.

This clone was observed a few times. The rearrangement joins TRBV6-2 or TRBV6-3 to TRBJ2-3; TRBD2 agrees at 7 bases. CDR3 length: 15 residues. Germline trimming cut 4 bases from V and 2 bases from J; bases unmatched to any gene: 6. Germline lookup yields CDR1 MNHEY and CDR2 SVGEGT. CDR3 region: CASSSERDHTDTQYF. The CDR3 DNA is TGTGCCAGCAGTTCCGAGCGGGACCACACAGATACGCAGTATTTT.

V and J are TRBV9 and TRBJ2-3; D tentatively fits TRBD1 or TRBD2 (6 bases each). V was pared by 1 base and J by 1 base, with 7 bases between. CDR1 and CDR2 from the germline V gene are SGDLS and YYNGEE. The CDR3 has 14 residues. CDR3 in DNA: TGTGCCAGCAGCGTAAGGGGGGGCACAGATACGCAGTATTTT. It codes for CASSVRGGTDTQYF.

The CDR3 nucleotides are TGTGCCAGCAGCCAGGACAGGGTCGACGAGCAGTACTTC. It codes for CASSQDRVDEQYF. The rearrangement joins TRBV7-6 to TRBJ2-7; 8 bases fit TRBD1. The CDR3 consists of 13 residues. The junction had 5 bases not matched to a gene; V was cut back by 5 bases and J by 5 bases. Germline V gives CDR1 SGHVS, CDR2 FNYEAQ.

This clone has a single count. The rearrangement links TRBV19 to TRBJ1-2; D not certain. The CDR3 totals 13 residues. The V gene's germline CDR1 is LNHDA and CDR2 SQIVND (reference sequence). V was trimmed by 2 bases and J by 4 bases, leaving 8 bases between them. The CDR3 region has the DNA TGTGCCAGTAGTATAAGATCGGCCTATGGCTACACCTTC. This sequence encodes CASSIRSAYGYTF.

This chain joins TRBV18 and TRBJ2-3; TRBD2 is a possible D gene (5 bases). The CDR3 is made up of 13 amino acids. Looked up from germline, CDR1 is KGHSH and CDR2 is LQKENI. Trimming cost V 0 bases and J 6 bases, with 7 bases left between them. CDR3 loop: CASSPPLEDTQYF. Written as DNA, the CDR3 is TGTGCCAGCTCACCACCACTAGAGGATACGCAGTATTTT.

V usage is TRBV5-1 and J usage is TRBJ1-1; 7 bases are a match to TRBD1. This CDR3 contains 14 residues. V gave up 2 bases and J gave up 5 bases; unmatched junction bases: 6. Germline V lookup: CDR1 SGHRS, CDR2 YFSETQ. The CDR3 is CASSLYKGATEAFF. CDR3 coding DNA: TGCGCCAGCAGCTTATATAAGGGGGCGACTGAAGCTTTCTTT.

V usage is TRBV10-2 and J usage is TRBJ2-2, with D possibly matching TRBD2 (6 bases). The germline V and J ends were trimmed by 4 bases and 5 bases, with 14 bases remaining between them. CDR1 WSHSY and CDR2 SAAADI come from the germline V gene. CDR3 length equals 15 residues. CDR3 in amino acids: CASSVLAPPTGELFF. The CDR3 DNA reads TGCGCCAGCAGTGTACTAGCACCCCCGACCGGGGAGCTGTTTTTT.

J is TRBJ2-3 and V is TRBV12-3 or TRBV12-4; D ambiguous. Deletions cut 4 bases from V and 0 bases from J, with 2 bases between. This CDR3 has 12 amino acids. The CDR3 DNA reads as TGTGCCAGCAGTTACAGCACAGATACGCAGTATTTT. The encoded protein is CASSYSTDTQYF.

The CDR3 protein is CASSLRGPYEQYF. The CDR3 coding sequence is TGTGCCAGCAGCTTACGCGGACCCTACGAGCAGTACTTC. The chain recombines TRBV7-8 with TRBJ2-7, with unresolved D. Trimming shortened V by 2 bases and J by 2 bases, and 7 bases separated the two germline ends. Germline values: CDR1 SGHVS, CDR2 FQNEAQ. The length of the CDR3 is 13 residues.

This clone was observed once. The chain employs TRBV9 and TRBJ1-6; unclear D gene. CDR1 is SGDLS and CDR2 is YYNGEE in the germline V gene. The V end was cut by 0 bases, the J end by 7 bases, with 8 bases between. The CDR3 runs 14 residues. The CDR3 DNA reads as TGTGCCAGCAGCGTAGGGGTCGTGAATTCACCCCTCCACTTT. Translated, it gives CASSVGVVNSPLHF.

The CDR3 DNA sequence: TGTGCCAGCTCACCCCGAGGGACAGGGGGTCAAATGGCACCCCTCCACTTT. This sequence encodes CASSPRGTGGQMAPLHF. The V and J genes are TRBV18 and TRBJ1-6; TRBD1 agrees at 11 bases. The ends lost 3 bases at V and 11 bases at J; junction bases unmatched: 12. The CDR3 loop spans 17 amino acids. CDR1 is KGHSH and CDR2 is LQKENI in the germline V gene.

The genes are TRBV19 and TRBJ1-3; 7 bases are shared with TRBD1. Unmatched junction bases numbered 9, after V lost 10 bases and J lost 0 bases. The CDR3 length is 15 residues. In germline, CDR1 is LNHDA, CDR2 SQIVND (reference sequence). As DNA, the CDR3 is TGTGCCACCGGACCGGGACAGTTCTCTGGAAACACCATATATTTT. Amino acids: CATGPGQFSGNTIYF.

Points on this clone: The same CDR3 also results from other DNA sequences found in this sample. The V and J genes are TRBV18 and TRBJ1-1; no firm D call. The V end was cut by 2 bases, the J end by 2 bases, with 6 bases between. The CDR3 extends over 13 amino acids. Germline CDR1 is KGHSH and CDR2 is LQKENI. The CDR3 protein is CASSPSKNTEAFF. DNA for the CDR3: TGTGCCAGCTCACCATCGAAAAACACTGAAGCTTTCTTT.

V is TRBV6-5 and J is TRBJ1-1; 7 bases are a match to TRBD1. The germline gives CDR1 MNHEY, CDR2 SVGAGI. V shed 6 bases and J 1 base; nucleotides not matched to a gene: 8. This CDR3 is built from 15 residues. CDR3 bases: TGTGCCAGCAGGCGCGGGACAGTTGGGAACACTGAAGCTTTCTTT. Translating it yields CASRRGTVGNTEAFF.

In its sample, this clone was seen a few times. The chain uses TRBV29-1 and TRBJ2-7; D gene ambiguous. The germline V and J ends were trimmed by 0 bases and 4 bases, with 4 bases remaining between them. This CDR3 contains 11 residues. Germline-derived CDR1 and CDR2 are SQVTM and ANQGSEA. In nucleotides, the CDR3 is TGCAGCGTTGAAGATAAATACGAGCAGTACTTC. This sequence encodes CSVEDKYEQYF.

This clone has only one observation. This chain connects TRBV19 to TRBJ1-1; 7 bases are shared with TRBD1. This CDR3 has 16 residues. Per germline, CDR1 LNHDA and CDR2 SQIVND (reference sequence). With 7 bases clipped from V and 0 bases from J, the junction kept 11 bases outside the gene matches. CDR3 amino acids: CASTPSEGAMNTEAFF. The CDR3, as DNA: TGTGCCAGTACCCCCTCAGAGGGGGCAATGAACACTGAAGCTTTCTTT.

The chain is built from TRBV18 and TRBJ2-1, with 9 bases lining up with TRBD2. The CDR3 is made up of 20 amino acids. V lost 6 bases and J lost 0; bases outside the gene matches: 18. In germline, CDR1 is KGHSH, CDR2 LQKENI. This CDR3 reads CASSPYGGVAGDISYNEQFF. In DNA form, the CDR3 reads TGTGCCAGCTCTCCCTACGGGGGGGTAGCGGGAGATATCTCCTACAATGAGCAGTTCTTC.

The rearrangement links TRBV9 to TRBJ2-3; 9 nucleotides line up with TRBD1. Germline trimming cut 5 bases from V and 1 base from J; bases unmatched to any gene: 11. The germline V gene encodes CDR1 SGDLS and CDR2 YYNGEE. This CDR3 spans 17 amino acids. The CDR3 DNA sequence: TGTGCCAGCAGTAGGACAGGGGCCACATCGGGCACAGATACGCAGTATTTT. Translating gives CASSRTGATSGTDTQYF.

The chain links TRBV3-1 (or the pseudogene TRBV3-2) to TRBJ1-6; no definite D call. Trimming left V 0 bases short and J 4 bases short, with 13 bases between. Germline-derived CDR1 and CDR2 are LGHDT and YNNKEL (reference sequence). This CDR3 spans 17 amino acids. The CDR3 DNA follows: TGTGCCAGCAGCCAAGATAAAAGATCGATTTATAATTCACCCCTCCACTTT. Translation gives CASSQDKRSIYNSPLHF.

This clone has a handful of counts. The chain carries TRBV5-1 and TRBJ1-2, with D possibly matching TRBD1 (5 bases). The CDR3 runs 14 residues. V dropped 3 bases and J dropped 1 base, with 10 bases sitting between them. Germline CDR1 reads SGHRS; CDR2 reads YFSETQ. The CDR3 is CASSSGGHNYGYTF. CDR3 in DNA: TGCGCCAGCAGCTCGGGAGGACATAACTATGGCTACACCTTC.

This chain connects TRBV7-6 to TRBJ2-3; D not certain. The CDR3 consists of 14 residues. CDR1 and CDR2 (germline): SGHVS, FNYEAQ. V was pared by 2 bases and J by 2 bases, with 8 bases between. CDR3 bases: TGTGCCAGCAGCTTAAAGGGTATCACAGATACGCAGTATTTT. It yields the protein CASSLKGITDTQYF.

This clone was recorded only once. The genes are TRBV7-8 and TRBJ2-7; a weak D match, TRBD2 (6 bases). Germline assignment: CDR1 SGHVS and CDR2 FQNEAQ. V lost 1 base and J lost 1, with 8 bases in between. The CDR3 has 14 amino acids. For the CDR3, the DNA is TGTGCCAGCAGCTTAGGCGGGACGTCCTACGAGCAGTACTTC. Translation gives CASSLGGTSYEQYF.

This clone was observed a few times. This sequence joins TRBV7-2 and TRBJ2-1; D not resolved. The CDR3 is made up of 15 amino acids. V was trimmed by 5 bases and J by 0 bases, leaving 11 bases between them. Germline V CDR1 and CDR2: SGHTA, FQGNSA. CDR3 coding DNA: TGTGCCAGCAGCCCTTTACCCAGCTCCTACAATGAGCAGTTCTTC. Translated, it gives CASSPLPSSYNEQFF.